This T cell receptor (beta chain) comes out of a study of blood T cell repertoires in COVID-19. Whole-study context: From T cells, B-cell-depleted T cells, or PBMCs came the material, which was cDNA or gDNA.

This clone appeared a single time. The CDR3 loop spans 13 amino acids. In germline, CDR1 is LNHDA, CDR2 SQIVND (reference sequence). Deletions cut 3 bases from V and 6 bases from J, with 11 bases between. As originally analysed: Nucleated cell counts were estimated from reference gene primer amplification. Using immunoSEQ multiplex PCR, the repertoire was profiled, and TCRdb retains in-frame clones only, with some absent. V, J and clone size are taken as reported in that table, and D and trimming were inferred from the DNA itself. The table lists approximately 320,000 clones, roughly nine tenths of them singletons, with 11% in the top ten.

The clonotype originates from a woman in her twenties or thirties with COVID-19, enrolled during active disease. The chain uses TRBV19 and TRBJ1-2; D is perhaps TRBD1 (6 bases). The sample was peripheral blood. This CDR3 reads CASSIRGADGYTF. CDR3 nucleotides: TGTGCCAGTAGTATTCGGGGGGCGGATGGCTACACCTTC.